This paragraph reports one TCR beta chain. Its antigen is currently not known. The input lacks base qualities; no much larger clone sits a single base away. The receptor library was made with the immunoSEQ multiplex PCR assay. TCRdb mirrors the immuneACCESS table, restricted to in-frame sequences. Some clones are absent from its copies; in checked studies, under half trace to an unresolved V gene, and the reason for the others is unknown. The sample yields 55,000 to 70,000 clones; roughly nine tenths were counted once. Together, the top ten hold roughly 2.7% of the sample. V sheds 3 bases and J sheds 0 bases, leaving 9 bases between their ends. Including the terminal cysteine and phenylalanine, the CDR3 comprises 15 residues. This entry keeps only the CDR3 DNA: 45 bases, framed from base 1. CDR1 is given as MNHEY and CDR2 as SMNVEV, both from the germline V gene (reference sequence). This entry is derived from a study of T cell changes during pregnancy in multiple sclerosis (dated by TCRdb to about 2019). Turning to the overall study: In women with multiple sclerosis, the researchers looked at how the T cell repertoire shifted as pregnancy progressed.

The sequence joins TRBV27 to TRBJ2-1, with a weak D call of TRBD2 (6 bases match). This receptor was obtained from a female donor with multiple sclerosis, enrolled in a pregnancy study. Sequenced here: peripheral blood, sampled in the first trimester of pregnancy. The nucleotide sequence reads as follows: TGTGCCAGCAGTTTGGGGGGAAGCTCCTACAATGAGCAGTTCTTC. Its translation reads: CASSLGGSSYNEQFF.